The T cell receptor (beta chain) under discussion was sequenced for a study of CD8 T cells in ankylosing spondylitis. Overall study findings and caveats: Made up of eight highly homologous variants, a TCR beta motif appeared characteristic of ankylosing spondylitis blood.

On this clonotype itself: Its antigen is currently unknown.

Trimming removed 4 bases at V and 10 bases at J, with 14 bases between. Germline loops: CDR1 SGHAT, CDR2 FQNNGV. The CDR3 spans 14 residues. Quantitative barcoded 5'-RACE was used to prepare TCR beta libraries. One entry per CDR3 protein results from TCRdb running MiXCR on the 5' RACE reads. The sample has some 240,000 distinct CDR3 sequences; more than 20% are singletons. The sequencing sample was made of blood, either unsorted or a sorted T cell fraction (not recorded which). The clonotype comes from a male donor with ankylosing spondylitis or in good health (not recorded which). The J gene is TRBJ1-6, the V gene TRBV11-2, with unresolved D. In nucleotides, the CDR3 is TGTGCCAGCAGCTCAAATCCGAGCGGGTCACCCCTCCACTTT. Its translation is CASSSNPSGSPLHF.